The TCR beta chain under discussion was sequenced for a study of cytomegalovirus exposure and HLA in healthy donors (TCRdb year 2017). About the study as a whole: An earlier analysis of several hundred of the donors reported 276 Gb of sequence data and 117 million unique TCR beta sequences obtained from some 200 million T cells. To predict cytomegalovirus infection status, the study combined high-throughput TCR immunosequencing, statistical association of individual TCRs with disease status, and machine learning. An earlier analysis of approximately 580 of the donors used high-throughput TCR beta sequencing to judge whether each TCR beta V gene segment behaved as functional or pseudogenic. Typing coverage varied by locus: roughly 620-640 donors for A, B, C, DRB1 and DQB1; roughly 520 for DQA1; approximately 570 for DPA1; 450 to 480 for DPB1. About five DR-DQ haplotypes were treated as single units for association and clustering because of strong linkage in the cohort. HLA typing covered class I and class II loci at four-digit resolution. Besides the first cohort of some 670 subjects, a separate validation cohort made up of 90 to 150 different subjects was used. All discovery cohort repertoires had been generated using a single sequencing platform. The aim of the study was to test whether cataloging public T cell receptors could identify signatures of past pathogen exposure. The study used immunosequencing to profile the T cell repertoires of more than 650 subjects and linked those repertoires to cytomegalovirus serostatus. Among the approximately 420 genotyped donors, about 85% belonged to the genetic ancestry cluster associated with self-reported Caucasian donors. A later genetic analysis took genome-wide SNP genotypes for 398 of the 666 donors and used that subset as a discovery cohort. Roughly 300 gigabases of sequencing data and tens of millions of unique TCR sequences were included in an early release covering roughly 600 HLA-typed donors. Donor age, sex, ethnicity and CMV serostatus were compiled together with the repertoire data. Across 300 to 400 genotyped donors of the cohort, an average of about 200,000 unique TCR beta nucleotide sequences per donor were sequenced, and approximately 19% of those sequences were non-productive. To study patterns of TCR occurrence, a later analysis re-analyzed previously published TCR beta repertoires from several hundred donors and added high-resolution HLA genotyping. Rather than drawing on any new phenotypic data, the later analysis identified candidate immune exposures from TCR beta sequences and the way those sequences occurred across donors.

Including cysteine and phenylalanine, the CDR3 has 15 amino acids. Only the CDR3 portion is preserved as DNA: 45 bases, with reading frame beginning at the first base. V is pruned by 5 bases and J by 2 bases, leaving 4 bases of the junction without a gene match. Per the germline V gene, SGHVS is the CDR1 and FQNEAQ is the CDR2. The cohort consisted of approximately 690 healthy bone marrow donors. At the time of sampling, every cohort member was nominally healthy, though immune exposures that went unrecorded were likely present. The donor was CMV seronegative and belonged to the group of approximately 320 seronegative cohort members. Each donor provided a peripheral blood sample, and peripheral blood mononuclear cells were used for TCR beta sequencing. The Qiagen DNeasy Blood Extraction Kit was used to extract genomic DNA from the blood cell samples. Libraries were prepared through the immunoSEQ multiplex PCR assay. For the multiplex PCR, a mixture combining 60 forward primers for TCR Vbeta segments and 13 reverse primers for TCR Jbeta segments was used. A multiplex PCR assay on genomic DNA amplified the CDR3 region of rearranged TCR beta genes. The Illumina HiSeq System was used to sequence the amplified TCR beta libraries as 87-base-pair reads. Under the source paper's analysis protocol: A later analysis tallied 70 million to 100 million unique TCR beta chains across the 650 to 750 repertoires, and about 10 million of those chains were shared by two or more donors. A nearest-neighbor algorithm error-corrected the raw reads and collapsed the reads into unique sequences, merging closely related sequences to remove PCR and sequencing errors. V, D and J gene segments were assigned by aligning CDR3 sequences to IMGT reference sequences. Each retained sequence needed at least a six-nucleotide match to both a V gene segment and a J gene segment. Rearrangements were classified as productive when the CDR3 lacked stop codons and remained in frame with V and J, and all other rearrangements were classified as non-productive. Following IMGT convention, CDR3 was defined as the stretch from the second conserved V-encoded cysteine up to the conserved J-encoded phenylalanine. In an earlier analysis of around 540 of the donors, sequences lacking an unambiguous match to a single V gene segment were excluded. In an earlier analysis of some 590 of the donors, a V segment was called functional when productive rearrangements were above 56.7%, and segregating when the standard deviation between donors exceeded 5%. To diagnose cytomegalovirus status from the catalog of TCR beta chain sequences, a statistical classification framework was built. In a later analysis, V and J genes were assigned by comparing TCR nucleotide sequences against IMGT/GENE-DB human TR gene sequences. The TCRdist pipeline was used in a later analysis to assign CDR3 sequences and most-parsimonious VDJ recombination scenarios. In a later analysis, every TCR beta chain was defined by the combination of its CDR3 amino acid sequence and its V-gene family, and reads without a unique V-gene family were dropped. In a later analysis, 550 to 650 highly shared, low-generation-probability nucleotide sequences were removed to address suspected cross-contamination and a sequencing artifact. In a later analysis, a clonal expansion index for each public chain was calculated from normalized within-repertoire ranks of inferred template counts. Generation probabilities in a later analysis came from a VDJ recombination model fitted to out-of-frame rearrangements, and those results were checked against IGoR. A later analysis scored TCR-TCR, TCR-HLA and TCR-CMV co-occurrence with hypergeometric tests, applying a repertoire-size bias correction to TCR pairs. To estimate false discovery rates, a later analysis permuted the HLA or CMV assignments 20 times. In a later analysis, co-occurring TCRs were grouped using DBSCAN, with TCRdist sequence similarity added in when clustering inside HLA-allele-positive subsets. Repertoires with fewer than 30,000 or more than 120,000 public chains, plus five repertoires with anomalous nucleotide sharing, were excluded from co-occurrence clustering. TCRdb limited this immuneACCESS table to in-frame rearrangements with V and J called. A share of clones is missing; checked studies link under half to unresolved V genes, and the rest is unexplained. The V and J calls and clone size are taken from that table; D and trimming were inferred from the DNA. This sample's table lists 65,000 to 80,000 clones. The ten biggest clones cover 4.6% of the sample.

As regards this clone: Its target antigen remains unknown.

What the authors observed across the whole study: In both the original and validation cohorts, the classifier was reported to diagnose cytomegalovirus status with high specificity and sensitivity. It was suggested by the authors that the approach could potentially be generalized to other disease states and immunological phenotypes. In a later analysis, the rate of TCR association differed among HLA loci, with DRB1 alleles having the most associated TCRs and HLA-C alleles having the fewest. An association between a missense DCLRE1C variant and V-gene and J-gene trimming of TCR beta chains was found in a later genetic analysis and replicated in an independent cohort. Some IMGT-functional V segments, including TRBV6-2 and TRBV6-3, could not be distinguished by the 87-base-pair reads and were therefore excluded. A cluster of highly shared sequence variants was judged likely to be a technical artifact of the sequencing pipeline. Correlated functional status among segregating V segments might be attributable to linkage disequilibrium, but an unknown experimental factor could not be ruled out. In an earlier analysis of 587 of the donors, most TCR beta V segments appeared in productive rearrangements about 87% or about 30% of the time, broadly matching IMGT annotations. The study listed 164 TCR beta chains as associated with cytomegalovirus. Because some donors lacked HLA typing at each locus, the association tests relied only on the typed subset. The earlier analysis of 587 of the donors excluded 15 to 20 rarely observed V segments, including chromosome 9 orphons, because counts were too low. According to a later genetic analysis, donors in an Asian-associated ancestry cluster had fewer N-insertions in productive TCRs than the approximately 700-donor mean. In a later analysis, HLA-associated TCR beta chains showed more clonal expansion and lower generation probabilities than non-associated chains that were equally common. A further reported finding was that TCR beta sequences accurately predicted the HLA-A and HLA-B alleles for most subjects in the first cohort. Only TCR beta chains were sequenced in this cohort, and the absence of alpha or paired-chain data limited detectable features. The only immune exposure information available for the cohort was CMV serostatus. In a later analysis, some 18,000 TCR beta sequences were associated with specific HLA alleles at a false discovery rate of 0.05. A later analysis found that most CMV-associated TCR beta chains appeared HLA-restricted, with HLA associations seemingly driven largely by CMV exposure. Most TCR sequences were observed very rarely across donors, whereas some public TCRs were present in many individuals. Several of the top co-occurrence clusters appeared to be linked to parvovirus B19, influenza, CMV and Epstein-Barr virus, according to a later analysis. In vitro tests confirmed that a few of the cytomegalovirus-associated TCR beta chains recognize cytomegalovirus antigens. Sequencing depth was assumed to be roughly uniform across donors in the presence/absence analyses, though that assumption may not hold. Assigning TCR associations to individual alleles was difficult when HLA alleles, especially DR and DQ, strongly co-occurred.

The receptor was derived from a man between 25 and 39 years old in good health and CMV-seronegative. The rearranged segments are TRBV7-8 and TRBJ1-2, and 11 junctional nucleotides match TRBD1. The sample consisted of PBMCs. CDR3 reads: CASSPDRGRNYGYTF. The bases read TGTGCCAGCAGCCCGGACAGGGGGCGCAACTATGGCTACACCTTC.